This T cell receptor (beta chain) comes out of a study of blood T cell repertoires in COVID-19. Study details: Nucleic acid was either cDNA or gDNA, and it came from T cells, B-cell-depleted T cells, or PBMCs.

Here immunoSEQ multiplex PCR was the method, and the copy in TCRdb shows in-frame clones only, minus some. This table has about 130,000 clones, just under 85% appearing once. Germline V lookup: CDR1 SNHLY, CDR2 FYNNEI. The length of the CDR3 is 16 residues. The V gene end was trimmed by 5 bases and the J gene end by 4 bases; junction bases not matched to a gene: 12. The sample consisted of PBMCs or T cells enriched from blood (not recorded which). The TCR comes from a man aged 50 or older who had recovered from COVID-19. The chain joins TRBV2 to TRBJ2-3; 7 bases agree with TRBD1. The CDR3 loop reads CASSSKQGIYADTQYF. The CDR3 region has the DNA TGTGCCAGCAGTTCAAAACAGGGGATATACGCAGATACGCAGTATTTT.